This T cell receptor (beta chain) originates from a study of vaccination and CD4 T cells after COVID-19. The study sequenced cultured CD4+ T cell DNA using the Oncomine TCR Beta short-read assay. TCRdb reprocessed the PCR reads via MiXCR and lists one record per CDR3 protein. The data show about 14,000 distinct CDR3 sequences, 55% to 70% seen once. Note on this clonotype: No antigen is known for it.

Treatment described: approximately nine-day PBMC culture with coronavirus spike peptide pools or control peptides (ViraFEST assay). The origin of this receptor is a human donor who had recovered from COVID-19. Sequencing was done on a sample of CD4+ T cells from blood, cultured in vitro.

In DNA form, the CDR3 reads TGTGCCAGTAGTATACTGGGGGACTATGGCTACACCTTC. Its protein product is CASSILGDYGYTF. V gene TRBV19 combines with J gene TRBJ1-2, with a tentative D call TRBD1 (5 bases). The CDR3 has 13 residues. Trimming took 2 bases from V and 3 from J, leaving 7 bases between them. Germline V gene lookup returns CDR1 LNHDA and CDR2 SQIVND (reference sequence).